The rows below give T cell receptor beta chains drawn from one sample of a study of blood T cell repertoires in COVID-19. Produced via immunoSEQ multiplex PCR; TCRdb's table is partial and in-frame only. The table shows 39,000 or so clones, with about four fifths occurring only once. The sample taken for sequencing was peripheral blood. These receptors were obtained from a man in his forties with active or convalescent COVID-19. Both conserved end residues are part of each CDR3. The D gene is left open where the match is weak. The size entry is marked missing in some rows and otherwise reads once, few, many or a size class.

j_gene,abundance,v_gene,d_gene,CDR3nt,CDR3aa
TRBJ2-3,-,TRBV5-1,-,TGCGCCAGCAGCCACCCACAGGGAAGGATCGGCACAGATACGCAGTATTTT,CASSHPQGRIGTDTQYF
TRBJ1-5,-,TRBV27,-,TGTGCCAGCAGTAGAGACCCGTTCAGGGGAAATCAGCCCCAGCATTTT,CASSRDPFRGNQPQHF
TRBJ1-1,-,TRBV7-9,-,TGTGCCAGCAGCCCAGCCTCAGGGCTCACTGAAGCTTTCTTT,CASSPASGLTEAFF
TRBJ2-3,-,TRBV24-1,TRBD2,TGTGCCACCAGTGATTGGTCCCAACTAGCGGGAAGCACAGATACGCAGTATTTT,CATSDWSQLAGSTDTQYF
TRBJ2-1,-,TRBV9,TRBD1,TGTGCCAGCAGCGCGGGACAGGGGGCTTACAATGAGCAGTTCTTC,CASSAGQGAYNEQFF
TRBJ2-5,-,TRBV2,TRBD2,TGTGCCAGCAGTGAATTGGAGGGAGGGCGGGAGACCCAGTACTTC,CASSELEGGRETQYF
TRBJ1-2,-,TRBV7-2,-,TGTGCCAGCAGTCCGGGTTATGGCTACACCTTC,CASSPGYGYTF
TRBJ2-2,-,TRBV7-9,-,TGTGCCAGCAGCTTCACAGGCATCGGGGAGCTGTTTTTT,CASSFTGIGELFF
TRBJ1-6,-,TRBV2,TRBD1,TGTGCCAGCAGGGCCCAGGGGACAGGCAATTCACCCCTCCACTTT,CASRAQGTGNSPLHF
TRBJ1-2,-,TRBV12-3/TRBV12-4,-,TGTGCCAGCAGTTTCTTTAATGCTGAGGGCTACACCTTC,CASSFFNAEGYTF
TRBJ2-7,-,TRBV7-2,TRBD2,TGTGCCAGCAGCTCTAGCGGGGGGGCCTTTCGGCAGTACTTC,CASSSSGGAFRQYF
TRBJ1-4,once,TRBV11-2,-,TGTGCCAGCAGCGTGGGGCAGGGTGAAAAACTGTTTTTT,CASSVGQGEKLFF
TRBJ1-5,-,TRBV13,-,TGTGCCAGCAGCACCCGCGGGGGGAATCAGCCCCAGCATTTT,CASSTRGGNQPQHF
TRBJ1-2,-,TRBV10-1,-,TGCGCCAGAGACCCCCGGACAACTGTCTATGGCTACACCTTC,CARDPRTTVYGYTF
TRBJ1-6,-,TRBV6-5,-,TGTGCCAGCAGTTTTGAGTTTAGCTCCTATAATTCACCCCTCCACTTT,CASSFEFSSYNSPLHF
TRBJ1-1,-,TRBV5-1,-,TGCGCCAGCAGCCTGGGGCTGAACACTGAAGCTTTCTTT,CASSLGLNTEAFF
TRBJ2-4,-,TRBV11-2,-,TGTGCCAGCAGGCCCAGGGGAGGGGAAAACATTCAGTACTTC,CASRPRGGENIQYF
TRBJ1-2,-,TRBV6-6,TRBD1,TGTGCCAGCAGTTCCGACAGGGTTAACTATGGCTACACCTTC,CASSSDRVNYGYTF
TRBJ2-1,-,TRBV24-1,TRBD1,TGTGCCACCAGTGAAGAAGACAGGGGCAATGAGCAGTTCTTC,CATSEEDRGNEQFF
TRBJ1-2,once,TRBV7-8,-,TGTGCCAGCAGCCCCTCGGGGTATGGCTACACCTTC,CASSPSGYGYTF
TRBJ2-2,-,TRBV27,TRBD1,TGTGCCAGCACACAGGGGGGTAGCGGGGAGCTGTTTTTT,CASTQGGSGELFF
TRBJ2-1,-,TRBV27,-,TGTGCCAGTCGCCACTTGGGGAGCTCCTACAATGAGCAGTTCTTC,CASRHLGSSYNEQFF
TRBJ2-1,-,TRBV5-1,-,TGCGCCAGCAGAGGGGCCTACAATGAGCAGTTCTTC,CASRGAYNEQFF
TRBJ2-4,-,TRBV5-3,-,TGTGCCAGAAGCTCGGGACATCTAGCCAAAAACATTCAGTACTTC,CARSSGHLAKNIQYF
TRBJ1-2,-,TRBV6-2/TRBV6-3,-,TGTGCCAGCAGTGACAGCTATGGCTACACCTTC,CASSDSYGYTF
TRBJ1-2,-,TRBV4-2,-,TGTGCCAGCAGCCAAGTATCAGACTCTAACTATGGCTACACCTTC,CASSQVSDSNYGYTF
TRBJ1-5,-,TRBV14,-,TGTGCCAGCAGCCAAGATGGTTCTTGCCCACCCTCCGGTCAGCCCCAGCATTTT,CASSQDGSCPPSGQPQHF
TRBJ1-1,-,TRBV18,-,TGTGCCAGCTCACTTCAGTCGATGAACACTGAAGCTTTCTTT,CASSLQSMNTEAFF
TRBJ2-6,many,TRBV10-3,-,TGTGCCATCCCGGCACAGCCTCTATCTGGGGCCAACGTCCTGACTTTC,CAIPAQPLSGANVLTF
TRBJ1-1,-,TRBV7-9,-,TGTGCCAGCAGCTTAGCCGACTACTTTGCTGGGATGAACACTGAAGCTTTCTTT,CASSLADYFAGMNTEAFF
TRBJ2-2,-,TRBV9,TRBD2,TGTGCCAGCAGCGTACTAGCGGGAGGGCCCGGGGAGCTGTTTTTT,CASSVLAGGPGELFF
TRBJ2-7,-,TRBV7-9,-,TGTGCCAGCAGCCCCAGCCTAGCGTTGAGCGAGCAGTACTTC,CASSPSLALSEQYF
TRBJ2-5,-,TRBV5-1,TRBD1,TGCGCCAGCAGCCCAGGGACAGGGTGGATGGAGACCCAGTACTTC,CASSPGTGWMETQYF
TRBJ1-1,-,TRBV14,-,TGTGCCAGCAGCCAACCGGGGGTAAAGACTGAAGCTTTCTTT,CASSQPGVKTEAFF
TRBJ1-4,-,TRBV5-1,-,TGCGCCAGCAGCCTACAGCTGGGTAATGAAAAACTGTTTTTT,CASSLQLGNEKLFF
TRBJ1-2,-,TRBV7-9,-,TGTGCCAGCAGCTTAGCGGCAGGGCGCAGTGGCTACACCTTC,CASSLAAGRSGYTF
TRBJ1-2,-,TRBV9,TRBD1,TGTGCCAGCAGCGTAGGGCCAGGGGGCAACTATGGCTACACCTTC,CASSVGPGGNYGYTF
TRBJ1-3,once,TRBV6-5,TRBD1,TGTGCCAGCAGTTACGACAGGGCTGGAAACACCATATATTTT,CASSYDRAGNTIYF
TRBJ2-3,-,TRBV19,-,TGTGCCAGTACGGGGGACACAGATACGCAGTATTTT,CASTGDTDTQYF
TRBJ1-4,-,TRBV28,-,TGTGCCAGCAGTGCGGCGGACAGAGATAATGAAAAACTGTTTTTT,CASSAADRDNEKLFF
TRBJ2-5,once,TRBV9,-,TGTGCCAGCAGCGTAGGAGGGGGGGGTTTGCGTGCAGAGACCCAGTACTTC,CASSVGGGGLRAETQYF
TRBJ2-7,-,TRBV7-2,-,TGTGCCAGCAGCTTAGGGGCAGGGGTTCACGACGAGCAGTACTTC,CASSLGAGVHDEQYF
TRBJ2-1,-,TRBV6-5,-,TGTGCCAGCATGACACAGAACTACAATGAGCAGTTCTTC,CASMTQNYNEQFF
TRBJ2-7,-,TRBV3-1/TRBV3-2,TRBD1,TGTGCCAGCAGCCGAGTAGGACAGGGCGAGCAGTACTTC,CASSRVGQGEQYF
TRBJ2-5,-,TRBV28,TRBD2,TGTGCCAGTTTTCTAGCGGGGGAAGAGACCCAGTACTTC,CASFLAGEETQYF
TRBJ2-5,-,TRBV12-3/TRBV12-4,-,TGTGCCAGCAAAGCCGGTGAGACCCAGTACTTC,CASKAGETQYF
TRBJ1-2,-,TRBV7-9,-,TGTGCCAGCAGCTCCCCGGTTTTCACGAGGAGCAAGGAATTCTATGGCTACACCTTC,CASSSPVFTRSKEFYGYTF
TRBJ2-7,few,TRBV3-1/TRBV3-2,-,TGTGCCAGCAGCTCGGGACAAACCTACGAGCAGTACTTC,CASSSGQTYEQYF
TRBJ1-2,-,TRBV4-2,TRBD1,TGTGCCAGCAGCGACAGGGTGGGGTATGGCTACACCTTC,CASSDRVGYGYTF
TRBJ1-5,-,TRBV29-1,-,TGCAGCGCTGGGGAGAATAGCAATCAGCCCCAGCATTTT,CSAGENSNQPQHF
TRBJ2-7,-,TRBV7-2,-,TGTGCCAGCAGCGGGGCTTACAGGGGACTTCGCGAGCAGTACTTC,CASSGAYRGLREQYF
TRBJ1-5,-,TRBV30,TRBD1,TGTGCCTGGAGTGACGAACGGACAGGGTTGCATCAGCCCCAGCATTTT,CAWSDERTGLHQPQHF